This T cell receptor beta chain emerged from a study of cytomegalovirus exposure and HLA in healthy donors. General study findings and limits: Earlier analysis yielded a pattern in which most TCR beta V segments were productive about 87% or about 30% of the time.

V dropped 7 bases and J dropped 1 base, with 13 bases sitting between them. The CDR3 runs to 13 residues. The germline V gene encodes CDR1 SQVTM and CDR2 ANQGSEA. In the PCR, 60 Vbeta and 13 Jbeta primers were used. Data came from immunoSEQ multiplex PCR; TCRdb stores just in-frame clones and leaves some out. The sample has 150,000 to 200,000 clones, approximately 83% seen once. Concerning this clone: Its matching antigen is unknown.

What was sequenced was PBMCs. The genes are TRBV29-1 and TRBJ2-5; D ambiguous. This clonotype was obtained from a man aged 18-30 years in good health and CMV-seropositive. The CDR3 DNA reads TGCAGCGAGGAGACCCTGCCCCAAGAGACCCAGTACTTC. Translation gives CSEETLPQETQYF.